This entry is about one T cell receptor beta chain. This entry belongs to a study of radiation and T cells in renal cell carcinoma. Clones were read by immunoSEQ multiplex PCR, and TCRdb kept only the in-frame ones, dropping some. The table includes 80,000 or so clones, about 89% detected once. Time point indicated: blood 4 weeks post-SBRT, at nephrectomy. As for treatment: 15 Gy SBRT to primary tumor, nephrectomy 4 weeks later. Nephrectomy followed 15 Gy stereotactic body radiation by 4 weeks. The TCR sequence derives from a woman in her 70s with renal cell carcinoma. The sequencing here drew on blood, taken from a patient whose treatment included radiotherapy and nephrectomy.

The CDR3, as DNA: TGTGCCAGCAGTTTTTGGCGGGGGGTTGATCACAATGAGCAGTTCTTC. Its translation is CASSFWRGVDHNEQFF. The V and J genes are TRBV27 and TRBJ2-1, with 8 bases identical to TRBD2. CDR3 length: 16 amino acids. Germline V gives CDR1 MNHEY, CDR2 SMNVEV (reference sequence). J gave up 5 bases and V 3 bases, and 9 bases lay outside the gene matches.